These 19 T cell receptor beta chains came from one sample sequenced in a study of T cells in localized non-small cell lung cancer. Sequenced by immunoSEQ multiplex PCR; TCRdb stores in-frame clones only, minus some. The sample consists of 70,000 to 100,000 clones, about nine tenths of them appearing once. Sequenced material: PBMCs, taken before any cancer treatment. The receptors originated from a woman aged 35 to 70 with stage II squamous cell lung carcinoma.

This CDR3 is CASSIGGQGGQPQHF. CDR3 nucleotide sequence: TGTGCCAGTAGTATAGGGGGACAGGGTGGTCAGCCCCAGCATTTT. The V gene is TRBV19, the J gene TRBJ1-5, with TRBD1 identical over 9 bases. Germline V gene sequence: CDR1 LNHDA, CDR2 SQIVND (reference sequence). This CDR3 comprises 15 residues. J gave up 6 bases and V 1 base, and 4 bases lay outside the gene matches.

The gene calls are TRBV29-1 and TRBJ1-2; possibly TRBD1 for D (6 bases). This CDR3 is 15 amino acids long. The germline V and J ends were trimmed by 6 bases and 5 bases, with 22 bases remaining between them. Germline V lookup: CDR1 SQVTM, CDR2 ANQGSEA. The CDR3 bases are TGCAGCGTCGAGAATAAGGGGGGGCGACTGTATGGCTACACCTTC. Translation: CSVENKGGRLYGYTF.

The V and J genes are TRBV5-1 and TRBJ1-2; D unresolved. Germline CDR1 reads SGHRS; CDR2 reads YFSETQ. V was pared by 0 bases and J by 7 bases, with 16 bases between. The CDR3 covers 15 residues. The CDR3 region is CASSLGPGSAGGYTF. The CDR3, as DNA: TGCGCCAGCAGCTTGGGGCCTGGGAGTGCGGGTGGCTACACCTTC.

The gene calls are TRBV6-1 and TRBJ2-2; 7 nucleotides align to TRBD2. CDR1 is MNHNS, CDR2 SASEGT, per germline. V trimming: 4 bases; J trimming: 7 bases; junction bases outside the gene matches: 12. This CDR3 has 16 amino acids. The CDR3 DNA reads TGTGCCAGCAGTGGCATGACCGGGAGGCGGATCGGGGAGCTGTTTTTT. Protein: CASSGMTGRRIGELFF.

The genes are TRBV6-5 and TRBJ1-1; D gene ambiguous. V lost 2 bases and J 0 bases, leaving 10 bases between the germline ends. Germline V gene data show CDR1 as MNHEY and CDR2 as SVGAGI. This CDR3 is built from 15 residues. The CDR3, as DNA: TGTGCCAGCAGTTACAGATCAACCATGAACACTGAAGCTTTCTTT. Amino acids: CASSYRSTMNTEAFF.

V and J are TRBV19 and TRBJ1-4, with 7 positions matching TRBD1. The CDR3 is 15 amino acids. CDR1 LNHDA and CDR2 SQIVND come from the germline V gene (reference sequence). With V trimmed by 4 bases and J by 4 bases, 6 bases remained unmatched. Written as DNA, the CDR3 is TGTGCCAGTAGTACTAGGACAGGACTTAATGAAAAACTGTTTTTT. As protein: CASSTRTGLNEKLFF.

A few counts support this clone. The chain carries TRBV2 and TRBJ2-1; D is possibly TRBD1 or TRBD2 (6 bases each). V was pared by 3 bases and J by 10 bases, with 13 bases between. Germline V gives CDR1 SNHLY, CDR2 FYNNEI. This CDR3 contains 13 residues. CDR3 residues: CASSDVGGIEQFF. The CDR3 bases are TGTGCCAGCAGTGACGTAGGGGGGATAGAGCAGTTCTTC.

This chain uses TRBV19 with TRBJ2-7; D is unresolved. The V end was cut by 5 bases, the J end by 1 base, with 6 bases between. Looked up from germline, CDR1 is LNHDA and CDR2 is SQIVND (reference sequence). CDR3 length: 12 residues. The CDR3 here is CASSDRSYEQYF. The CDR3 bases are TGTGCCAGTAGTGACCGTTCCTACGAGCAGTACTTC.

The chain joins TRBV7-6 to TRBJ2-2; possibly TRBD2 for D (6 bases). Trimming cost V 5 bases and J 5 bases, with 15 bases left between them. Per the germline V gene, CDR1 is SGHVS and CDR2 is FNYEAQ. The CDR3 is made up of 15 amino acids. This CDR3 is CASSPQVGRTGELFF. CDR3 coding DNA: TGTGCCAGCAGCCCACAGGTTGGGAGGACCGGGGAGCTGTTTTTT.

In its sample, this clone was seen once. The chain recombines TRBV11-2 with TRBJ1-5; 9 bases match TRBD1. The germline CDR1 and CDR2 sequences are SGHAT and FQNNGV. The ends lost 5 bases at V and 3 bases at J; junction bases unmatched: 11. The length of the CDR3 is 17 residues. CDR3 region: CASSPGPGTGPNQPQHF. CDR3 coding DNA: TGTGCCAGCAGCCCAGGGCCCGGGACAGGGCCCAATCAGCCCCAGCATTTT.

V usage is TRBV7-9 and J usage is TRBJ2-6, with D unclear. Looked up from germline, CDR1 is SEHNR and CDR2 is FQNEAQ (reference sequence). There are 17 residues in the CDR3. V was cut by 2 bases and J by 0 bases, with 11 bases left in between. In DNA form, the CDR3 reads TGTGCCAGCAGCTTAAATCGGGCCGCCTCTGGGGCCAACGTCCTGACTTTC. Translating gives CASSLNRAASGANVLTF.

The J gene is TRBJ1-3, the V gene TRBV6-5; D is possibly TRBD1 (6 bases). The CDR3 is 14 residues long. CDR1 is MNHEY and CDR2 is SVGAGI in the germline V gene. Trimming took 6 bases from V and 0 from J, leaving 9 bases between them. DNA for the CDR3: TGTGCCAGCAGGGACAGCAGCTCTGGAAACACCATATATTTT. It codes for CASRDSSSGNTIYF.

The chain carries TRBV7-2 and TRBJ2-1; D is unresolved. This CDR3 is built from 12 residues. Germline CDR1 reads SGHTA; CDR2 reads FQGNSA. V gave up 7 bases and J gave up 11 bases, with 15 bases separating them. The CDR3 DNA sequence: TGTGCCAGCAACCCGTTGGGCGCCCAGCAGTTCTTC. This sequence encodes CASNPLGAQQFF. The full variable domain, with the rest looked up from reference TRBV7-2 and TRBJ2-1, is GAGVSQSPSNKVTEKGKDVELRCDPISGHTALYWYRQSLGQGLEFLIYFQGNSAPDKSGLPSDRFSAERTGGSVSTLTIQRTQQEDSAVYLCASNPLGAQQFFGPGTRLTVL.

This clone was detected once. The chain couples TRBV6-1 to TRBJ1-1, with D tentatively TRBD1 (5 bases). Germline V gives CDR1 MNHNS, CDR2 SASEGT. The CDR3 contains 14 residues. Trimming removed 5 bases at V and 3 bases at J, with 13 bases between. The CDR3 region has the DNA TGTGCCAGCAGTCACACGGTGGGGGACACTGAAGCTTTCTTT. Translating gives CASSHTVGDTEAFF.

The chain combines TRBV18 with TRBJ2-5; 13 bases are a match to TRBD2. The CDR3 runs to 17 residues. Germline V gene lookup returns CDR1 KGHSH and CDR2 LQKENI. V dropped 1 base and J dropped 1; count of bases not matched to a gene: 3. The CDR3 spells CASSPRGLAGFQETQYF. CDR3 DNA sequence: TGTGCCAGCTCACCACGGGGACTAGCGGGGTTCCAAGAGACCCAGTACTTC.

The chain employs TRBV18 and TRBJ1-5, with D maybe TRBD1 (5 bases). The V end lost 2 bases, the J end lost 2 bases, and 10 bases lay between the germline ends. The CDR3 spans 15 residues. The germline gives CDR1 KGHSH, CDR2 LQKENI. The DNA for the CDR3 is TGTGCCAGCTCACCAGGGGGTCATGGCAATCAGCCCCAGCATTTT. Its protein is CASSPGGHGNQPQHF.

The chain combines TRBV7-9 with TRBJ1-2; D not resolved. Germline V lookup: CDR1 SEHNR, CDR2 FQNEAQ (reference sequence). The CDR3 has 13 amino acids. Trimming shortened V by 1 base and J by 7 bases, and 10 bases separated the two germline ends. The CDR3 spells CASSLGSFGGYTF. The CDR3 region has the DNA TGTGCCAGCAGCTTAGGATCATTCGGTGGCTACACCTTC.

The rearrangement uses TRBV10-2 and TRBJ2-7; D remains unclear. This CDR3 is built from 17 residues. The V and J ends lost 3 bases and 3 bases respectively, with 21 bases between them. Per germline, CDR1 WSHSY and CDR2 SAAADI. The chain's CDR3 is CASSDFGKGPRDYEQYF. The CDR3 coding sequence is TGCGCCAGCAGTGATTTCGGTAAAGGTCCTAGGGACTACGAGCAGTACTTC.

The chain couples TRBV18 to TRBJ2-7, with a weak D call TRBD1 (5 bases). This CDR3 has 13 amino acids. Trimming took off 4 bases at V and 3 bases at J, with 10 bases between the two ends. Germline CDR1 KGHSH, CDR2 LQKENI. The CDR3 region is CASSLQQVYEQYF. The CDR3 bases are TGTGCCAGCTCACTCCAACAGGTCTACGAGCAGTACTTC.